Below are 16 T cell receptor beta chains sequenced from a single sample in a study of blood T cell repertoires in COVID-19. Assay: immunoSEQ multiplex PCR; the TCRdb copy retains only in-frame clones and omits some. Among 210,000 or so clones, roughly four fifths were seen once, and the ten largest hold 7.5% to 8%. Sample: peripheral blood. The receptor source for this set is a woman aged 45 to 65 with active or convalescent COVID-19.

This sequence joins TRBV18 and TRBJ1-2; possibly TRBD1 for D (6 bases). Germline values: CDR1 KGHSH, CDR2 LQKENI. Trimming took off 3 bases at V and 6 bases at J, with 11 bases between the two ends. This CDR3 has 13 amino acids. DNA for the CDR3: TGTGCCAGCTCACCGGCCAGGGGCGATGGCTACACCTTC. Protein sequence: CASSPARGDGYTF. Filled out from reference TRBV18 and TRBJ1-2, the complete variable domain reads NAGVMQNPRHLVRRRGQEARLRCSPMKGHSHVYWYRQLPEEGLKFMVYLQKENIIDESGMPKERFSAEFPKEGPSILRIQQVVRGDSAAYFCASSPARGDGYTFGSGTRLTVV.

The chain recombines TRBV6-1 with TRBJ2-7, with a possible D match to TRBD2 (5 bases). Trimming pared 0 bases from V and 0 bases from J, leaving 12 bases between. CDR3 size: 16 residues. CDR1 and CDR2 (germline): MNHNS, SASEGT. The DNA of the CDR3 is TGTGCCAGCAGTGAAGCGACGGGATTACCCTCCTACGAGCAGTACTTC. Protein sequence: CASSEATGLPSYEQYF.

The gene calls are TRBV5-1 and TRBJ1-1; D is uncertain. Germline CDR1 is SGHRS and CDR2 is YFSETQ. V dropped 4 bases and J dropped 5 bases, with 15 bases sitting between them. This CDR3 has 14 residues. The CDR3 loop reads CASSPIGGLTEAFF. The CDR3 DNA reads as TGCGCCAGCAGCCCCATAGGAGGGTTAACTGAAGCTTTCTTT.

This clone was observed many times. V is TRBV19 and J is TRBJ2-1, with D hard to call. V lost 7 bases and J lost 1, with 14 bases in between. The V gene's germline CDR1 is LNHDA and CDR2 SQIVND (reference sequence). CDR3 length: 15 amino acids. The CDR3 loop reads CASKAGYNSYNEQFF. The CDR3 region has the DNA TGTGCCAGTAAAGCAGGCTACAATTCCTACAATGAGCAGTTCTTC.

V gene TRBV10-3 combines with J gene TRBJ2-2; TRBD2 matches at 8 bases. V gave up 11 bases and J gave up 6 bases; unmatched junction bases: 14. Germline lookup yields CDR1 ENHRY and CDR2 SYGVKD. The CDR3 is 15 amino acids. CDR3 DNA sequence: TGTGCCGCGGGAGGCTCGCAGGGATCTTCCGGGGAGCTGTTTTTT. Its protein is CAAGGSQGSSGELFF.

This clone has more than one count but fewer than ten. CDR3 sequence (DNA): TGCAGCGTTGAAGGGTCAGAACTGAACACTGAAGCTTTCTTT. It is translated as CSVEGSELNTEAFF. This chain connects TRBV29-1 to TRBJ1-1; no firm D call. V was pared by 1 base and J by 0 bases, with 9 bases between. Germline-derived CDR1 and CDR2 are SQVTM and ANQGSEA. The CDR3 runs 14 residues.

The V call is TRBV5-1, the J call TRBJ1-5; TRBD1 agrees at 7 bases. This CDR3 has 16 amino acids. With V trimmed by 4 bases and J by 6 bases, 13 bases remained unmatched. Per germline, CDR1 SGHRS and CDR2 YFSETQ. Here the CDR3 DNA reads TGCGCCAGCAGCGAGACCGGAGGGGGCGTTGGTCAGCCCCAGCATTTT. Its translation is CASSETGGGVGQPQHF.

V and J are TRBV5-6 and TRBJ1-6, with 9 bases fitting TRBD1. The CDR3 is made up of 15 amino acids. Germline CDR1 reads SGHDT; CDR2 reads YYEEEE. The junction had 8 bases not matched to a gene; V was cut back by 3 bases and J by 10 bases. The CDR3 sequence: CASSSVPGQGSPLHF. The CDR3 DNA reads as TGTGCCAGCAGCTCCGTCCCGGGACAGGGATCACCCCTCCACTTT.

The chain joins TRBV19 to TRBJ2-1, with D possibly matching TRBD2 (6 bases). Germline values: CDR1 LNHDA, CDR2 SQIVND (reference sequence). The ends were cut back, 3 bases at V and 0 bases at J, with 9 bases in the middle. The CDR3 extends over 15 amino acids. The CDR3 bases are TGTGCCAGTAGTATCCCAGCGGGCTCCTACAATGAGCAGTTCTTC. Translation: CASSIPAGSYNEQFF.

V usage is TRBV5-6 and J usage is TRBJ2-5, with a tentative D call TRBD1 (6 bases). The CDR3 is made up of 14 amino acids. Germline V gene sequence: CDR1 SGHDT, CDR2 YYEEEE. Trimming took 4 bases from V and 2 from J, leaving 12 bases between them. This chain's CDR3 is CASSPTGPQETQYF. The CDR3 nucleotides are TGTGCCAGCAGCCCGACAGGACCTCAAGAGACCCAGTACTTC.

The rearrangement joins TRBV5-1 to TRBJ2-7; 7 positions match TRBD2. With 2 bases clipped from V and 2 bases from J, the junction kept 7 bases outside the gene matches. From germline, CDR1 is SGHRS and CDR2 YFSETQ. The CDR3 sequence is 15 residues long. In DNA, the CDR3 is TGCGCCAGCAGCTTCGCAGCGGGAAACCCCTACGAGCAGTACTTC. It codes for CASSFAAGNPYEQYF.

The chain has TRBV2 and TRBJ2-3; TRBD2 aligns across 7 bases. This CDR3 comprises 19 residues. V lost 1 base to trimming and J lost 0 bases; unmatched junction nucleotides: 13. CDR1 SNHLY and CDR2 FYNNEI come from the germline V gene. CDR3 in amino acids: CASSEGPSGFTTSTDTQYF. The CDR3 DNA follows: TGTGCCAGCAGTGAAGGGCCTAGCGGTTTTACAACTAGCACAGATACGCAGTATTTT.

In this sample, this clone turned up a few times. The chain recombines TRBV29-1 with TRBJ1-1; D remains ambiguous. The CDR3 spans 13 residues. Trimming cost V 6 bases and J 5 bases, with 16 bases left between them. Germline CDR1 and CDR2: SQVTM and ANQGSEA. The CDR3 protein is CSVPNLGRTEAFF. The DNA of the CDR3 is TGCAGCGTCCCTAACTTGGGGAGGACTGAAGCTTTCTTT.

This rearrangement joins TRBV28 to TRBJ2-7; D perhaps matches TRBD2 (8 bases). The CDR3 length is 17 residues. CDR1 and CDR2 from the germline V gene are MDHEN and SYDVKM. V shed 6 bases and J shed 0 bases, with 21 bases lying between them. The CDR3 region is CASSPGGSGGSSYEQYV. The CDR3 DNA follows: TGTGCCAGCAGCCCAGGGGGAAGCGGGGGAAGCTCCTACGAGCAGTACGTC.

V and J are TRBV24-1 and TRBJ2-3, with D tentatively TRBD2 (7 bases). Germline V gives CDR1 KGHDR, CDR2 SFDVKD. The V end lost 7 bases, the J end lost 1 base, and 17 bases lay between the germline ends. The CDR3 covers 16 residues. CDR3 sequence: CATSIKGGGGTDTQYF. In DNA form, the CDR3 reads TGTGCCACCAGCATAAAGGGAGGGGGAGGCACAGATACGCAGTATTTT.

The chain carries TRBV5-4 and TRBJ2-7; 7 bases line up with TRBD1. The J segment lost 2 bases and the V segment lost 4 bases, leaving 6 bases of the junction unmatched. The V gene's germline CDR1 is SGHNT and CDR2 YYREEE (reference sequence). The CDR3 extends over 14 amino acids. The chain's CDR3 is CASSPGTETYEQYF. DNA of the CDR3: TGTGCCAGCAGCCCCGGGACAGAGACCTACGAGCAGTACTTC.